Reported below is one T cell receptor (beta chain). The antigen is not known. The CDR3 extends 3 residues past the end of the read, so its final part is completed from the germline J gene. These data are taken from a study of T cell clonality in common variable immunodeficiency. Study-wide results and caveats: Fewer deletions and N-nucleotide insertions were reportedly seen in common variable immunodeficiency TCR beta sequences.

The method was immunoSEQ multiplex PCR; TCRdb's version includes in-frame clones alone and lacks a portion of them. The sample was found to contain over 13,000 clones, and every one recurs. The CDR3 is 16 residues long. With 1 base removed from V and 4 bases from J, the gap between germline ends came to 14 bases. Germline V gene data show CDR1 as SGHVS and CDR2 as FNYEAQ. Sequencing was performed on peripheral blood mononuclear cells. The TCR was taken from a human donor with common variable immunodeficiency. This rearrangement joins TRBV7-6 to TRBJ2-1; D perhaps matches TRBD1 (6 bases). The CDR3 is CASSLVRDNPYNEQFF. The sequenced CDR3 bases are TGTGCCAGCAGCTTAGTCCGGGACAACCCTTACAATGAG.